Listed here are 28 T cell receptor beta chains from one sample, sequenced in a study of blood T cell repertoires in COVID-19. Assay used: immunoSEQ multiplex PCR; TCRdb lists only in-frame clones, some missing. The top ten hold about 7.2% of the sample, which has fewer than 200,000 clones, about four fifths seen once. The sample taken for sequencing was peripheral blood. Receptors were obtained from a man aged 60 to 69 with acute or convalescent COVID-19.

In its sample, this clone was seen a few times. The chain recombines TRBV5-1 with TRBJ1-1; D possibly corresponds to TRBD1 (5 bases). The CDR3 runs to 16 residues. Germline V gives CDR1 SGHRS, CDR2 YFSETQ. The V gene lost 0 bases and the J gene lost 2 bases, with 14 bases spanning the gap. The CDR3 here is CASSLAARGINTEAFF. Here the CDR3 DNA reads TGCGCCAGCAGCTTGGCGGCAAGGGGAATCAACACTGAAGCTTTCTTT. Variable domain in full (rest from reference TRBV5-1 and TRBJ1-1): KAGVTQTPRYLIKTRGQQVTLSCSPISGHRSVSWYQQTPGQGLQFLFEYFSETQRNKGNFPGRFSGRQFSNSRSEMNVSTLELGDSALYLCASSLAARGINTEAFFGQGTRLTVV.

V gene TRBV12-5 combines with J gene TRBJ2-7; D gene unclear. Germline V lookup: CDR1 LGHNT, CDR2 FRNRAP. This CDR3 spans 17 amino acids. V lost 3 bases and J lost 3, with 21 bases in between. As DNA, the CDR3 is TGTGCTAGTGGTTTTCGTTCTCGGGTCGGGTCGGTCTACGAGCAGTACTTC. It codes for CASGFRSRVGSVYEQYF.

This chain links TRBV25-1 with TRBJ1-1; 9 bases line up with TRBD1. In germline, CDR1 is MGHDK, CDR2 SYGVNS. This CDR3 is 12 amino acids long. J gave up 5 bases and V 10 bases, and 5 bases lay outside the gene matches. The CDR3 bases are TGTGCCACTCGGGACAGGGAAACTGAAGCTTTCTTT. This codes for CATRDRETEAFF.

This chain uses TRBV3-1 (or the pseudogene TRBV3-2) with TRBJ2-1, with D possibly being TRBD2 (7 bases). The V gene lost 0 bases and the J gene lost 7 bases, with 19 bases spanning the gap. Germline CDR1 LGHDT, CDR2 YNNKEL (reference sequence). The length of the CDR3 is 17 residues. The CDR3 DNA sequence: TGTGCCAGCAGCCAAGATTGGGAGGGGGGGCTGAGGAATGAGCAGTTCTTC. Protein: CASSQDWEGGLRNEQFF.

The rearrangement joins TRBV29-1 to TRBJ1-2; 7 nucleotides agree with TRBD1. CDR1 is SQVTM and CDR2 is ANQGSEA in the germline V gene. Trimming cost V 4 bases and J 7 bases; bases outside gene matches: 9. There are 13 residues in the CDR3. In DNA, the CDR3 is TGCAGCGTTGGGGCAGGGGGTGATGGTGGCTACACCTTC. It encodes CSVGAGGDGGYTF.

This chain joins TRBV4-1 and TRBJ1-1; TRBD1 matches 7 bases. The CDR3 spans 15 residues. V was pared by 3 bases and J by 2 bases, with 6 bases of the junction left unmatched. From germline, CDR1 is MGHRA and CDR2 YSYEKL. The CDR3 loop is CASSQRGTANTEAFF. CDR3 sequence (DNA): TGCGCCAGCAGCCAGAGGGGGACAGCTAACACTGAAGCTTTCTTT.

The chain combines TRBV5-4 with TRBJ2-3; a weak D match, TRBD2 (6 bases). This CDR3 has 14 residues. The V gene lost 4 bases and the J gene lost 0 bases, with 9 bases spanning the gap. Germline V gene data show CDR1 as SGHNT and CDR2 as YYREEE (reference sequence). The CDR3 region has the DNA TGTGCCAGCAGCGGGGCGGGGAGCACAGATACGCAGTATTTT. It yields the protein CASSGAGSTDTQYF.

The CDR3 DNA is TGTGCCAGTAGTATGGGAACAGGGAATTCACCCCTCCACTTT. Amino acid sequence: CASSMGTGNSPLHF. The rearrangement links TRBV19 to TRBJ1-6, with D tentatively TRBD1 (6 bases). Trimming shortened V by 3 bases and J by 7 bases, and 10 bases separated the two germline ends. The CDR3 covers 14 residues. From germline, CDR1 is LNHDA and CDR2 SQIVND (reference sequence).

CDR3 nucleotides: TGTGCCAGTAGTGGTCAGGGGTACAATGAGCAGTTCTTC. Amino acid sequence: CASSGQGYNEQFF. The chain combines TRBV19 with TRBJ2-1; TRBD1 is a possible D gene (6 bases). The germline V and J ends were trimmed by 5 bases and 4 bases, with 9 bases remaining between them. The CDR3 is 13 residues long. From germline, CDR1 is LNHDA and CDR2 SQIVND (reference sequence).

The chain has TRBV19 and TRBJ1-5; 8 nucleotides line up with TRBD1. V shed 3 bases and J 2 bases; nucleotides not matched to a gene: 9. The germline V gene has CDR1 LNHDA and CDR2 SQIVND (reference sequence). The CDR3 is 17 residues long. CDR3 loop: CASSMGTGGFGNQPQHF. CDR3 DNA: TGTGCCAGTAGTATGGGGACAGGCGGTTTTGGCAATCAGCCCCAGCATTTT. The full variable domain, with the rest looked up from reference TRBV19 and TRBJ1-5, is DGGITQSPKYLFRKEGQNVTLSCEQNLNHDAMYWYRQDPGQGLRLIYYSQIVNDFQKGDIAEGYSVSREKKESFPLTVTSAQKNPTAFYLCASSMGTGGFGNQPQHFGDGTRLSIL.

The V gene is TRBV18, the J gene TRBJ1-3; D not resolved. Germline CDR1 reads KGHSH; CDR2 reads LQKENI. V lost 6 bases and J 4 bases, leaving 10 bases between the germline ends. This CDR3 comprises 13 residues. The CDR3 bases are TGTGCCAGCTCGAAAGACGGGGGAAACACCATATATTTT. Its translation: CASSKDGGNTIYF.

CDR3 bases: TGTGCTAGTGGTTTGAACAGGGGTGGAGACAATGAGCAGTTCTTC. It is translated as CASGLNRGGDNEQFF. V is TRBV12-5 and J is TRBJ2-1; 7 bases align to TRBD1. The V gene's germline CDR1 is LGHNT and CDR2 FRNRAP. The CDR3 covers 15 residues. J was trimmed by 5 bases and V by 2 bases; bases with no gene match: 6.

J is TRBJ2-7 and V is TRBV5-1; D is uncertain. The CDR3 consists of 12 residues. CDR1 and CDR2 (germline): SGHRS, YFSETQ. Trimming stripped 2 bases from V and 6 bases from J, with 9 bases between. The CDR3 coding sequence is TGCGCCAGCAGCTTTCAGGTGGGCGAGCAGTACTTC. Its translation is CASSFQVGEQYF.

The V gene is TRBV6-1, the J gene TRBJ1-2; D is possibly TRBD1 (6 bases). This CDR3 contains 15 residues. Trimming took off 3 bases at V and 4 bases at J, with 15 bases between the two ends. Germline assignment: CDR1 MNHNS and CDR2 SASEGT. Here the CDR3 reads CASSEIHRAPYGYTF. The DNA of the CDR3 is TGTGCCAGCAGTGAGATCCACAGGGCTCCCTATGGCTACACCTTC.

The rearrangement links TRBV6-2 or TRBV6-3 to TRBJ2-1; D gene unclear. Trimming removed 5 bases from V and 0 bases from J, with 8 bases in between. The germline CDR1 and CDR2 sequences are MNHEY and SVGEGT. The CDR3 length is 14 residues. CDR3 bases: TGTGCCAGCAGTGATACTGGCTCCTACAATGAGCAGTTCTTC. Its translation is CASSDTGSYNEQFF.

The chain joins TRBV5-1 to TRBJ1-1, with D unresolved. The CDR3 contains 15 residues. The V end lost 4 bases, the J end lost 5 bases, and 18 bases lay between the germline ends. Germline assignment: CDR1 SGHRS and CDR2 YFSETQ. The CDR3 loop reads CASSPGWTVRTEAFF. In nucleotides, the CDR3 is TGCGCCAGCAGCCCTGGATGGACTGTGAGGACTGAAGCTTTCTTT.

The CDR3 is CASSPGQDTEAFF. In nucleotides, the CDR3 is TGTGCCAGCAGCCCGGGACAGGACACTGAAGCTTTCTTT. V usage is TRBV11-3 and J usage is TRBJ1-1, with TRBD1 matching over 8 bases. This CDR3 is built from 13 residues. With V trimmed by 5 bases and J by 3 bases, 2 bases remained unmatched. Germline assignment: CDR1 SGHNT and CDR2 YENEEA.

The chain combines TRBV2 with TRBJ1-6; D perhaps matches TRBD1 (6 bases). Germline values: CDR1 SNHLY, CDR2 FYNNEI. CDR3 length equals 13 residues. V was trimmed by 4 bases and J by 7 bases, leaving 8 bases between them. The CDR3, as DNA: TGTGCCAGCAGTGCAGGGGAAAATTCACCCCTCCACTTT. Residues: CASSAGENSPLHF.

This clone was found once. The chain couples TRBV7-9 to TRBJ1-1; 7 positions match TRBD1. The germline CDR1 and CDR2 sequences are SEHNR and FQNEAQ (reference sequence). The CDR3 is 16 residues long. With V trimmed by 3 bases and J by 0 bases, 7 bases remained unmatched. The CDR3 spells CASSFYRGPMNTEAFF. DNA of the CDR3: TGTGCCAGCAGCTTTTACAGGGGCCCCATGAACACTGAAGCTTTCTTT.

The genes are TRBV2 and TRBJ1-5, with 12 bases fitting TRBD1. Germline CDR1 reads SNHLY; CDR2 reads FYNNEI. V lost 4 bases to trimming and J lost 6 bases; unmatched junction nucleotides: 1. This CDR3 region has 14 residues. The CDR3 nucleotides are TGTGCCAGCAGTGGGGGACAGGGGGCTCAGCCCCAGCATTTT. It codes for CASSGGQGAQPQHF.

The chain couples TRBV6-5 to TRBJ1-6; tentative D call: TRBD1 (6 bases). V was trimmed by 2 bases and J by 10 bases, leaving 12 bases between them. Germline CDR1 and CDR2: MNHEY and SVGAGI. The CDR3 extends over 14 amino acids. The CDR3 here is CASSYQGHLSPLHF. Here the CDR3 DNA reads TGTGCCAGCAGTTACCAGGGACACCTCTCACCCCTCCACTTT.

This clone came up a few times. The CDR3 is CASSFGTATGELFF. The DNA of the CDR3 is TGTGCCAGCAGCTTCGGGACAGCCACCGGGGAGCTGTTTTTT. The genes are TRBV11-1 and TRBJ2-2, with 7 positions matching TRBD1. Trimming took 3 bases from V and 4 from J; bases not matched to a gene: 2. Germline CDR1 reads SGHAT; CDR2 reads FQDESV (reference sequence). The CDR3 is made up of 14 amino acids.

The chain recombines TRBV13 with TRBJ1-3; the D gene is possibly TRBD1 (5 bases). The CDR3 totals 16 residues. V was trimmed by 5 bases and J by 4 bases, leaving 18 bases between them. The germline CDR1 and CDR2 sequences are PRHDT and FYEKMQ (reference sequence). The CDR3 region is CASSLEGRAGGNTIYF. The CDR3 DNA follows: TGTGCCAGCAGCCTAGAGGGCCGGGCAGGGGGAAACACCATATATTTT.

The chain carries TRBV7-2 and TRBJ2-2; TRBD1 aligns across 10 bases. The CDR3 contains 15 residues. Germline assignment: CDR1 SGHTA and CDR2 FQGNSA. After removal of 10 bases from V and 3 bases from J, the junction contained 8 bases not matched to a gene. The CDR3 sequence is CATRGQGFDTGELFF. CDR3 DNA: TGTGCCACCCGGGGACAGGGGTTCGACACCGGGGAGCTGTTTTTT.

The chain has TRBV3-1 (or the pseudogene TRBV3-2) and TRBJ1-6, with D unresolved. The CDR3 is 15 residues long. The ends were cut back, 1 base at V and 8 bases at J, with 12 bases in the middle. Per germline, CDR1 LGHDT and CDR2 YNNKEL (reference sequence). This CDR3 is CASSQAGLADSPLHF. The CDR3 DNA sequence: TGTGCCAGCAGCCAAGCTGGACTGGCGGATTCACCCCTCCACTTT.

This clone turned up a few times. The chain employs TRBV4-1 and TRBJ2-1, with TRBD1 identical over 9 bases. V shed 0 bases, J shed 4 bases, and the junction held 7 bases outside the gene matches. Germline V gene data show CDR1 as MGHRA and CDR2 as YSYEKL. This CDR3 has 17 amino acids. The CDR3 reads CASSQDFDRGKYNEQFF. The DNA for the CDR3 is TGCGCCAGCAGCCAAGATTTCGACAGGGGGAAATACAATGAGCAGTTCTTC.

The V gene is TRBV18, the J gene TRBJ2-7; tentatively, D is TRBD1 (5 bases). Germline V gene data show CDR1 as KGHSH and CDR2 as LQKENI. V was pared by 3 bases and J by 1 base, with 7 bases between. The CDR3 totals 13 residues. CDR3 in amino acids: CASSPDRSYEQYF. The CDR3 nucleotides read TGTGCCAGCTCACCCGACAGATCCTACGAGCAGTACTTC.

DNA of the CDR3: TGTGCCACCAGCAGAGTGCCGACAGGGTCTGGGACAGATACGCAGTATTTT. Translation gives CATSRVPTGSGTDTQYF. The V call is TRBV15, the J call TRBJ2-3, with 7 bases fitting TRBD1. V gave up 1 base and J gave up 3 bases; unmatched junction bases: 10. This CDR3 has 17 amino acids. Germline V gene lookup returns CDR1 LNHNV and CDR2 YYDKDF (reference sequence).